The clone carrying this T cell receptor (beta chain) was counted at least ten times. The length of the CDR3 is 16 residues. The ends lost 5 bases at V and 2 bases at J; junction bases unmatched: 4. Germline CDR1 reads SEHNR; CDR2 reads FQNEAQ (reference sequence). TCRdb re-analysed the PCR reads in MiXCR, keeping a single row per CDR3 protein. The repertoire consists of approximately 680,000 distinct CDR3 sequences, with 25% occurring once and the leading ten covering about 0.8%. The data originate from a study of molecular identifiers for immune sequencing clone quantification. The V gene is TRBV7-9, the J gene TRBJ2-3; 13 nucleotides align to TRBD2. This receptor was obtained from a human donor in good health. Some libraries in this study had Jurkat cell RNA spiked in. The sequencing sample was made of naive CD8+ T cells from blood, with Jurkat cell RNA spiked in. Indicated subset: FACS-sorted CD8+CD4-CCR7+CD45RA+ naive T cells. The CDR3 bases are TGTGCCAGCAGCCCGACTAGCGGGAGGTACACAGATACGCAGTATTTT. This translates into CASSPTSGRYTDTQYF.